The T cell receptor beta chain under discussion was sequenced for a study of response to subunit inactivated influenza vaccine (dated by TCRdb to 2016 to 2019). Some background on the complete study: Deep quantitative T cell receptor repertoire profiling was used in the study to track responses to a trivalent subunit inactivated influenza vaccine. What the authors observed across the whole study: The authors proposed that each seasonal influenza vaccination may bring in only a limited number of new T cells.

Counted from cysteine to phenylalanine, this CDR3 has 18 amino acids. The DNA shown is the 54-base CDR3, in frame from base 1. Between the V and J ends, shortened by 0 bases and 2 bases respectively, the junction contains 16 bases. The germline V gene supplies CDR1 SGHVS and CDR2 FNYEAQ. The library was obtained by RT-PCR. Sequencing was performed on an Illumina HiSeq 2500. TCRdb reprocessed the public reads (quality trimming at Q25 with fastp, clone calling with MiXCR) and kept in-frame beta chains. Rows are combined by CDR3 protein, so each entry shows the most common genes and DNA. Counted in this sample were 700,000 to 800,000 distinct CDR3 sequences; around 18% of them appeared once. Together, the top ten hold about a tenth of the sample. Points on this clonotype: Its antigen specificity is not known. Base qualities were left out, and no much larger clone turns up one base away.

The sequence links TRBV7-6 to TRBJ2-2; no D gene can be assigned with confidence. The source is a man aged 50 to 60 who received an inactivated influenza vaccine. Donor details come from another sample of the same person, matched by shared clones. Here the sequenced sample was PBMCs from blood, taken less than 6 days after vaccination. The DNA sequence is as follows: TGTGCCAGCAGCTTAGCATTTATTGGGTATTTAAACACCGGGGAGCTGTTTTTT. This translates into CASSLAFIGYLNTGELFF. The reference TRBV7-6 and TRBJ2-2 proteins fill in what lies around the CDR3, so the full variable domain reads GAGVSQSPRYKVTKRGQDVALRCDPISGHVSLYWYRQALGQGPEFLTYFNYEAQQDKSGLPNDRFSAERPEGSISTLTIQRTEQRDSAMYRCASSLAFIGYLNTGELFFGEGSRLTVL.